This paragraph covers one T cell receptor (beta chain) sequence. Its antigen is not identified. The data were obtained in a study of radiotherapy plus CTLA-4 blockade in lung cancer. Across the study: Objective responses were recorded in about a sixth of patients, with disease control recorded in about 30%.

Receiving focal radiation plus CTLA-4 blockade with ipilimumab were patients who had chemo-refractory metastatic non-small-cell lung cancer. CDR3 length: 17 residues. Germline V gene lookup returns CDR1 PRHDT and CDR2 FYEKMQ (reference sequence). V was clipped by 0 bases and J by 0 bases; unmatched bases: 7. General observations from the study: Peripheral blood showed expansion of tumor-derived TCR clones after radiotherapy and ipilimumab. According to reports, early shifts in blood T cell clones, alongside interferon-beta, forecast response most accurately.

TCRdb's copy holds only in-frame clones and misses some; the assay was immunoSEQ multiplex PCR. The table lists around 70,000 clones, 87% of them singletons, with roughly two fifths in the top ten. This clonotype was obtained from a human donor with non-small cell lung cancer that progressed on radiotherapy plus ipilimumab. Here the sequenced sample was peripheral blood, taken from a patient treated with radiotherapy plus ipilimumab. V gene TRBV13 combines with J gene TRBJ2-7; 8 bases fit TRBD2. CDR3 sequence reads: CASSLGLSGEPSYEQYV. Here the CDR3 DNA reads TGTGCCAGCAGCTTAGGCCTTAGCGGGGAACCCTCCTACGAGCAGTACGTC.